The sequence of this TCR beta chain was determined in a study of T cell repertoires in aging, cancer and after chemotherapy. Overall study: Donor ages fell into six groups from 30 or younger up to 70 or older. Repeat sampling of healthy donors over several months to years showed clear clonal overlap. The whole study produced a dataset of some 10 million TCR reads.

The template was genomic DNA from peripheral blood, not RNA. CDR1 is MNHEY and CDR2 is SVGAGI in the germline V gene. This CDR3 spans 16 amino acids. The ends were cut back, 0 bases at V and 0 bases at J, with 9 bases in the middle. Rearranged V-D-J TRB sequences were amplified with a mixed TRB-A/B primer pool. A single record per CDR3 protein comes from TCRdb applying MiXCR to the multiplex PCR reads. The data show over 8,500 distinct CDR3 sequences, roughly 32% seen once. This clonotype was observed a single time. The clonotype was recovered from a human donor in good health. The V call is TRBV6-5, the J call TRBJ1-3, with D unresolved. Sequenced: blood. The CDR3 bases are TGTGCCAGCAGTTACTCGGCCGGCGACTCTGGAAACACCATATATTTT. Its translation is CASSYSAGDSGNTIYF.